Following are 21 T cell receptor beta chains from one sample sequenced in a study of tumor-infiltrating lymphocytes in oesophageal squamous cell carcinoma. TCRdb independently ran MiXCR on the PCR reads; one entry per CDR3 protein. The sample records over 15,000 distinct CDR3 sequences, roughly two fifths being singletons. Sequenced: esophageal tumor tissue. These receptors were obtained from a male donor with esophageal squamous cell carcinoma.

Ten or more counts support this clonotype. The chain is built from TRBV7-9 and TRBJ2-7, with D hard to call. Trimming took off 2 bases at V and 2 bases at J, with 13 bases between the two ends. Germline CDR1 is SEHNR and CDR2 is FQNEAQ (reference sequence). This CDR3 is 15 amino acids long. CDR3 DNA: TGTGCCAGCAGCTTAACTCGCGGCCATCCCTACGAGCAGTACTTC. Encoded protein: CASSLTRGHPYEQYF.

The chain uses TRBV12-3 or TRBV12-4 and TRBJ2-2; 9 bases match TRBD1. The CDR3 spans 12 residues. V dropped 6 bases and J dropped 9; count of bases not matched to a gene: 2. The CDR3 DNA sequence: TGTGCCAGCAGGGGACAGGGCAGGGAGCTGTTTTTT. Protein sequence: CASRGQGRELFF.

This clonotype has a handful of counts. The chain links TRBV7-2 to TRBJ2-3, with 8 bases that match TRBD2. V lost 3 bases and J lost 1; bases outside the gene matches: 3. CDR1 SGHTA and CDR2 FQGNSA come from the germline V gene. This CDR3 comprises 15 residues. Here the CDR3 reads CASSFTSGRTDTQYF. DNA for the CDR3: TGTGCCAGCAGCTTCACTAGCGGACGCACAGATACGCAGTATTTT.

This chain joins TRBV11-3 and TRBJ1-1; D gene unclear. Per germline, CDR1 SGHNT and CDR2 YENEEA. V was pared by 3 bases and J by 1 base, with 9 bases between. This CDR3 is built from 14 residues. CDR3 sequence reads: CASSLVRANTEAFF. The CDR3 nucleotides are TGTGCCAGCAGCTTGGTGCGGGCGAACACTGAAGCTTTCTTT.

V is TRBV7-2 and J is TRBJ2-3; D may be TRBD1 (6 bases). Germline CDR1 reads SGHTA; CDR2 reads FQGNSA. Trimming removed 4 bases at V and 4 bases at J, with 18 bases between. CDR3 length equals 16 residues. Here the CDR3 DNA reads TGTGCCAGCAGCTGGAAACAGGGTTTTCTCCCAGATACGCAGTATTTT. It specifies CASSWKQGFLPDTQYF.

This clonotype was recorded many times. J is TRBJ1-1 and V is TRBV7-7, with 9 bases that match TRBD1. The CDR3 sequence is 14 residues long. The germline CDR1 and CDR2 sequences are SSHAT and FNYEAQ (reference sequence). DNA for the CDR3: TGTGCTGTACAGGGGGCAGCGAAGGACACTGAAGCTTTCTTT. This gives the protein CAVQGAAKDTEAFF.

The chain recombines TRBV6-5 with TRBJ2-3; 7 bases are a match to TRBD1. Germline CDR1 is MNHEY and CDR2 is SVGAGI. The CDR3 has 15 residues. V was pared by 5 bases and J by 2 bases, with 7 bases of the junction left unmatched. The CDR3 reads CASSETGTDTDTQYF. The CDR3 bases are TGTGCCAGCAGTGAGACTGGGACAGACACAGATACGCAGTATTTT.

The V and J genes are TRBV7-3 and TRBJ2-5; 16 bases map to TRBD2. Germline CDR1 SGHTA, CDR2 FQGTGA. This CDR3 is 17 amino acids long. V lost 1 base and J lost 5; bases outside the gene matches: 4. In DNA, the CDR3 is TGTGCCAGCAGCTTAATGGGACTAGCGGGAGGGCCGGAGACCCAGTACTTC. The encoded protein is CASSLMGLAGGPETQYF.

This clonotype occurred many times. The V gene is TRBV11-2, the J gene TRBJ2-2; D is perhaps TRBD1 (5 bases). Deletions cut 2 bases from V and 4 bases from J, with 17 bases between. Germline V lookup: CDR1 SGHAT, CDR2 FQNNGV. The CDR3 runs 17 residues. The CDR3: CASSLIRQGRFTGELFF. The CDR3 nucleotides read TGTGCCAGCAGCTTAATCCGCCAGGGCCGTTTCACCGGGGAGCTGTTTTTT.

The chain joins TRBV7-3 to TRBJ2-5; 8 bases map to TRBD1. The J call may be mistaken, given a closer DNA end match to TRBJ2-1. CDR3 length: 15 residues. The germline V gene has CDR1 SGHTA and CDR2 FQGTGA. The CDR3 loop reads CASSFGQGTYNEQFF. In nucleotides, the CDR3 is TGTGCCAGCAGCTTCGGACAGGGAACCTACAATGAGCAGTTCTTC.

Ten or more counts support this clonotype. The gene calls are TRBV7-3 and TRBJ1-1; D possibly corresponds to TRBD1 (5 bases). V was cut by 1 base and J by 0 bases, with 9 bases left in between. CDR3 length: 15 amino acids. Germline V CDR1 and CDR2: SGHTA, FQGTGA. The CDR3 region is CASSLSGGMNTEAFF. The CDR3 nucleotides read TGTGCCAGCAGCTTAAGTGGGGGGATGAACACTGAAGCTTTCTTT.

The V call is TRBV7-6, the J call TRBJ2-7; D tentatively fits TRBD1 or TRBD2 (7 bases each). The assigned J gene may be wrong: the sequence end matches TRBJ2-5 better. The CDR3 runs to 16 residues. The germline V gene has CDR1 SGHVS and CDR2 FNYEAQ. CDR3 sequence reads: CASSLVRGGQQETQYF. The DNA for the CDR3 is TGTGCCAGCAGCTTAGTAAGGGGGGGACAGCAAGAGACCCAGTACTTC.

This clonotype was seen a single time. The genes are TRBV27 and TRBJ2-2; D call uncertain. Germline-derived CDR1 and CDR2 are MNHEY and SMNVEV (reference sequence). V gave up 7 bases and J gave up 1 base, with 13 bases separating them. This CDR3 is 15 amino acids long. CDR3 protein: CASKDQPENTGELFF. Written as DNA, the CDR3 is TGTGCCAGCAAGGATCAACCAGAGAACACCGGGGAGCTGTTTTTT.

Comments on this clonotype: At one boundary the junction diverges from the germline segment, which might be a read error. This rearrangement joins TRBV7-7 to TRBJ2-3; tentatively, D is TRBD1 or TRBD2 (6 bases each). CDR1 is SSHAT, CDR2 FNYEAQ, per germline (reference sequence). CDR3 length: 16 residues. This chain's CDR3 is CASSLSPGASTDTQYF. As DNA, the CDR3 is TGTGCCAGCAGCTTATCACCGGGGGCTAGCACAGATACCCAGTATTTT.

Points on this clonotype: Sequence at one end of the junction differs from germline and may be a read error. V gene TRBV7-2 combines with J gene TRBJ2-3; D may be TRBD1 (5 bases). This CDR3 comprises 14 residues. Germline loops: CDR1 SGHTA, CDR2 FQGNSA. CDR3 sequence reads: CASGLGQGTDTQYF. The CDR3 nucleotides are TGTGCCAGCGGCTTAGGTCAGGGTACAGATACGCAGTATTTT.

Of note for this clonotype: The junction differs from germline at one of its ends, possibly a read error. The chain employs TRBV7-2 and TRBJ2-3; D is uncertain. Germline V CDR1 and CDR2: SGHTA, FQGNSA. The CDR3 runs to 11 residues. The CDR3 here is CASSLGPEQYF. CDR3 sequence (DNA): TGTGCCAGCAGCTTAGGTCCCGAGCAGTACTTT.

A single count supports this clonotype. V is TRBV7-2 and J is TRBJ2-5, with 10 bases aligning to TRBD2. V gave up 4 bases and J gave up 11 bases; unmatched junction bases: 13. The CDR3 has 15 amino acids. Germline CDR1 and CDR2: SGHTA and FQGNSA. The CDR3 DNA reads TGTGCCAGCAGCTCTAATAGCGGGAGGATCAATGAGCAGTACTTC. It codes for CASSSNSGRINEQYF.

Comment on this clonotype: This CDR3 is missing its conserved last phenylalanine or tryptophan, likely due to a read error. The DNA is left out, because the CDR3 cannot be placed on it with certainty; the CDR3 is given as TCRdb lists it. V gene TRBV6-7 combines with J gene TRBJ1-1; the table's D call, TRBD1, was not checked against the DNA. TRBV6-7 belongs to the ORF category, with a function that is uncertain. The CDR3 has 16 residues if both end residues are counted. CDR3 sequence: CASSRRVNSTSSTSGQ.

This clonotype appeared a few times. The rearrangement joins TRBV12-3 or TRBV12-4 to TRBJ2-4; 10 bases line up with TRBD1. With the DNA end fitting TRBJ2-6 better, the J assignment may be wrong. The CDR3 is made up of 17 amino acids. In DNA, the CDR3 is TGTGCCAGCAGTTTGACAGGGGGCGACTCTGGGGCCAACGTCCTGACTTTC. Amino acid sequence: CASSLTGGDSGANVLTF.

The chain employs TRBV7-4 and TRBJ2-7; 8 nucleotides align to TRBD2. The J call is uncertain, as TRBJ2-1 better fits the DNA end. Germline-derived CDR1 and CDR2 are SGHVT and SQSDAQ. This CDR3 spans 16 amino acids. The DNA of the CDR3 is TGTGCCAGCAGCCAGATCGGCGGGGGGTTCTACAATGAGCAGTTCTTC. This codes for CASSQIGGGFYNEQFF.

This clonotype is medium-sized. In nucleotides, the CDR3 is TGTGCCAGCAGCTTTTACGGAACGGACAGGGGGACCCAGTACTTC. Its translation is CASSFYGTDRGTQYF. This rearrangement joins TRBV7-6 to TRBJ2-5; 9 bases are shared with TRBD1. The CDR3 runs to 15 residues. Trimming took 3 bases from V and 7 from J; bases not matched to a gene: 9. Per the germline V gene, CDR1 is SGHVS and CDR2 is FNYEAQ.